These 21 T cell receptor beta chains were all obtained from the same sample, sequenced in a study of T cells in localized non-small cell lung cancer. The repertoire was sequenced with immunoSEQ multiplex PCR; TCRdb's copy has only in-frame clones and lacks some. The table shows 15,000 or so clones, with roughly 80% occurring only once. The sample was peripheral blood, taken before any cancer treatment. These receptors all come from a female donor of 60 years or more with stage I squamous cell lung carcinoma.

Here the CDR3 reads CASSVKGDTQYF. Written as DNA, the CDR3 is TGTGCCAGCTCCGTAAAGGGAGATACGCAGTATTTT. This chain connects TRBV18 to TRBJ2-3; D unresolved. The germline CDR1 and CDR2 sequences are KGHSH and LQKENI. There are 12 residues in the CDR3. Trimming cost V 6 bases and J 5 bases, with 9 bases left between them.

The V gene is TRBV19, the J gene TRBJ1-5; D unclear. The V end was cut by 4 bases, the J end by 0 bases, with 7 bases between. The germline gives CDR1 LNHDA, CDR2 SQIVND (reference sequence). CDR3 length: 14 residues. The CDR3 bases are TGTGCCAGTAGTACAAGTTATAGCAATCAGCCCCAGCATTTT. This encodes CASSTSYSNQPQHF. Based on the CDR3 plus reference TRBV19 and TRBJ1-5, the full variable domain is DGGITQSPKYLFRKEGQNVTLSCEQNLNHDAMYWYRQDPGQGLRLIYYSQIVNDFQKGDIAEGYSVSREKKESFPLTVTSAQKNPTAFYLCASSTSYSNQPQHFGDGTRLSIL.

This chain's CDR3 is CASSFLGQGGYGYTF. Written as DNA, the CDR3 is TGTGCCAGCAGCTTCTTGGGACAGGGGGGGTATGGCTACACCTTC. The chain couples TRBV7-9 to TRBJ1-2, with 11 bases lining up with TRBD1. The CDR3 spans 15 residues. The trim removed 3 bases at V and 5 bases at J, leaving 5 bases unmatched. Germline V gives CDR1 SEHNR, CDR2 FQNEAQ (reference sequence).

CDR3 amino acids: CASSQGGRYYGYTF. The CDR3 DNA reads as TGTGCCAGCAGCCAAGGGGGGCGGTACTATGGCTACACCTTC. V is TRBV14 and J is TRBJ1-2; D is perhaps TRBD1 (6 bases). The CDR3 has 14 amino acids. V was cut by 1 base and J by 3 bases, with 9 bases left in between. The germline V gene encodes CDR1 SGHDN and CDR2 FVKESK.

V gene TRBV4-2 combines with J gene TRBJ1-1; D remains ambiguous. V was shortened by 0 bases and J by 1 base, with 6 bases between the two germline ends. The CDR3 length is 14 residues. Looked up from germline, CDR1 is LGHNA and CDR2 is YNFKEQ. The CDR3 coding sequence is TGTGCCAGCAGCCAAGAGGGTCGGAACACTGAAGCTTTCTTT. It translates to CASSQEGRNTEAFF.

This sequence joins TRBV30 and TRBJ2-2; 11 bases map to TRBD1. The CDR3 consists of 16 residues. Per germline, CDR1 GTSNPN and CDR2 SVGIG (reference sequence). J was trimmed by 5 bases and V by 2 bases; bases with no gene match: 7. The CDR3 DNA reads TGTGCCTGGAGTATAGGACAGGGGGCGCGAACCGGGGAGCTGTTTTTT. Translating gives CAWSIGQGARTGELFF. Complete variable domain (other parts from reference TRBV30 and TRBJ2-2): SQTIHQWPATLVQPVGSPLSLECTVEGTSNPNLYWYRQAAGRGLQLLFYSVGIGQISSEVPQNLSASRPQDRQFILSSKKLLLSDSGFYLCAWSIGQGARTGELFFGEGSRLTVL.

The V call is TRBV11-3, the J call TRBJ1-1, with D tentatively TRBD1 (5 bases). Germline CDR1 SGHNT, CDR2 YENEEA. The V gene lost 5 bases and the J gene lost 7 bases, with 11 bases spanning the gap. The CDR3 has 12 residues. CDR3 loop: CASSPGGREAFF. CDR3 nucleotide sequence: TGTGCCAGCAGCCCCGGGGGACGTGAAGCTTTCTTT.

As to this clone: One end of the junction is discordant with germline, which a read error may explain. The CDR3 coding sequence is TGCTACGCAGGGACGTTTGGCTACACCTTC. Translated: CYAGTFGYTF. The genes are TRBV28 and TRBJ1-2; possibly TRBD1 for D (5 bases). This CDR3 has 10 residues. The V gene's germline CDR1 is MDHEN and CDR2 SYDVKM.

This clone was counted between two and nine times. The CDR3 DNA reads as TGCGCCAGCAGCCAAGATCCAGCGGGGGTCTACGAGCAGTACTTC. As protein: CASSQDPAGVYEQYF. The J gene is TRBJ2-7, the V gene TRBV4-1; 8 nucleotides align to TRBD2. Trimming took 0 bases from V and 3 from J; bases not matched to a gene: 4. The CDR3 is made up of 15 amino acids. Germline CDR1 MGHRA, CDR2 YSYEKL.

The V call is TRBV25-1, the J call TRBJ1-2; tentatively, D is TRBD1 (6 bases). V lost 0 bases and J lost 2, with 13 bases in between. Looked up from germline, CDR1 is MGHDK and CDR2 is SYGVNS. The CDR3 is 16 residues long. The CDR3 region is CASSEYRGWQNYGYTF. The CDR3 nucleotides read TGTGCCAGCAGTGAATATAGGGGGTGGCAAAACTATGGCTACACCTTC.

The rearrangement uses TRBV7-9 and TRBJ1-2; the D gene is possibly TRBD1 (6 bases). Germline V lookup: CDR1 SEHNR, CDR2 FQNEAQ (reference sequence). This CDR3 is 14 amino acids long. V was pared by 5 bases and J by 8 bases, with 18 bases between. The CDR3 region has the DNA TGTGCCAGCAGCCGCAGACAGGATTTGAAAGGCTACACCTTC. It yields the protein CASSRRQDLKGYTF.

CDR3: CASSYSTGGSEQFF. CDR3 coding DNA: TGTGCCAGCAGTTACTCGACAGGGGGAAGTGAGCAGTTCTTC. The V call is TRBV6-5, the J call TRBJ2-1; 9 bases fit TRBD1. This CDR3 region has 14 residues. The germline CDR1 and CDR2 sequences are MNHEY and SVGAGI. V lost 0 bases, J lost 9 bases, and 3 bases stayed unmatched.

The sample holds a few counts of this clone. This chain joins TRBV20-1 and TRBJ1-1; D gene ambiguous. Germline CDR1 DFQATT, CDR2 SNEGSKA (reference sequence). Trimming removed 3 bases at V and 2 bases at J, with 4 bases between. The CDR3 runs 11 residues. CDR3 DNA sequence: TGCAGTGCTAGCCCTAACACTGAAGCTTTCTTT. It is translated as CSASPNTEAFF.

This sequence joins TRBV5-1 and TRBJ2-5; 8 bases are shared with TRBD2. This CDR3 contains 15 residues. V dropped 0 bases and J dropped 3; count of bases not matched to a gene: 4. Germline V gene sequence: CDR1 SGHRS, CDR2 YFSETQ. The CDR3 DNA reads TGCGCCAGCAGCTTGGGGGCGGGGGGCAAAGAGACCCAGTACTTC. Protein product: CASSLGAGGKETQYF.

The V and J genes are TRBV7-9 and TRBJ2-3; TRBD2 might be the D (6 bases). Germline lookup yields CDR1 SEHNR and CDR2 FQNEAQ (reference sequence). CDR3 length: 15 amino acids. Trimming removed 6 bases at V and 0 bases at J, with 13 bases between. The chain's CDR3 is CASRPPAGSTDTQYF. For the CDR3, the DNA is TGTGCCAGCAGACCTCCGGCGGGGAGCACAGATACGCAGTATTTT.

This rearrangement joins TRBV29-1 to TRBJ1-5, with 9 bases matching TRBD1. This CDR3 is built from 13 residues. V shed 4 bases, J shed 6 bases, and the junction held 4 bases outside the gene matches. The V gene's germline CDR1 is SQVTM and CDR2 ANQGSEA. The CDR3: CSVGQGVGQPQHF. The CDR3 nucleotides are TGCAGCGTTGGACAGGGGGTGGGTCAGCCCCAGCATTTT.

A single count supports this clone. J is TRBJ2-4 and V is TRBV28, with 8 bases lining up with TRBD2. Looked up from germline, CDR1 is MDHEN and CDR2 is SYDVKM. V shed 3 bases and J 0 bases; nucleotides not matched to a gene: 4. The CDR3 loop spans 16 amino acids. The chain's CDR3 is CASSLGLGLAKNIQYF. DNA of the CDR3: TGTGCCAGCAGTTTGGGACTAGGGCTAGCCAAAAACATTCAGTACTTC.

The chain has TRBV6-5 and TRBJ1-6, with 7 bases identical to TRBD1. This CDR3 region has 15 residues. CDR1 and CDR2 (germline): MNHEY, SVGAGI. V shed 4 bases and J 9 bases; nucleotides not matched to a gene: 9. CDR3 nucleotides: TGTGCCAGCAGTTCCCACAGGGGCCAGGGTTCACCCCTCCACTTT. This encodes CASSSHRGQGSPLHF.

J is TRBJ1-1 and V is TRBV18, with D perhaps matching TRBD1 (5 bases). The CDR3 has 13 residues. V lost 5 bases and J 7 bases, leaving 14 bases between the germline ends. Germline CDR1 is KGHSH and CDR2 is LQKENI. The CDR3 DNA reads as TGTGCCAGCTCAGAACAGGAGGGTCTTGAAGCTTTCTTT. Amino acids: CASSEQEGLEAFF.

The chain carries TRBV9 and TRBJ1-1, with D tentatively TRBD1 (5 bases). V lost 2 bases, J lost 1 base, and 15 bases lay in between. Germline V CDR1 and CDR2: SGDLS, YYNGEE. The CDR3 spans 16 residues. The CDR3 sequence is CASSVGPGRGNTEAFF. The CDR3 region has the DNA TGTGCCAGCAGCGTGGGGCCGGGGAGGGGGAACACTGAAGCTTTCTTT. Looking up the rest from reference TRBV9 and TRBJ1-1 gives the full variable domain: DSGVTQTPKHLITATGQRVTLRCSPRSGDLSVYWYQQSLDQGLQFLIQYYNGEERAKGNILERFSAQQFPDLHSELNLSSLELGDSALYFCASSVGPGRGNTEAFFGQGTRLTVV.

V and J are TRBV5-1 and TRBJ1-5; TRBD1 agrees at 11 bases. The junction had 7 bases not matched to a gene; V was cut back by 4 bases and J by 7 bases. CDR3 size: 15 residues. Germline V gene data show CDR1 as SGHRS and CDR2 as YFSETQ. CDR3 amino acids: CASSAGQGDRQPQHF. DNA of the CDR3: TGCGCCAGCAGCGCGGGACAGGGGGATAGGCAGCCCCAGCATTTT.